The source of this TCR beta chain is a study of blood T cells in healthy people across ages. Study-level findings and limits: Higher diversity and more naive CD4+ cells were features of long-lived donors, compared to aged donors.

Combining a sample-barcoded 5' primer with a J-beta primer mix, a second PCR ran for roughly 6 to 11 cycles. TCRdb ran MiXCR on the 5' RACE reads and lists one entry per CDR3 protein. The sample consists of about 1.4 million distinct CDR3 sequences, approximately 63% of them appearing once. This clonotype has only one observation. Its specificity is unknown. This CDR3 region has 15 residues. The germline V gene has CDR1 SEHNR and CDR2 FQNEAQ (reference sequence). V gave up 4 bases and J gave up 5 bases, with 12 bases separating them. The sequenced material came from blood. The chain has TRBV7-9 and TRBJ1-6; TRBD1 is a possible D gene (5 bases). This sequence was found in a man aged 18 to 35 in good health. For the CDR3, the DNA is TGTGCCAGCAGCTCCTTTGGGGGGGATAATTCACCCCTCCACTTT. Protein: CASSSFGGDNSPLHF.